Listed below are T cell receptor beta chains from one sample, sequenced in a study of shared clonotypes between healthy human individuals. Only in-frame clones appear in the TCRdb table, and some are missing; sequencing was by immunoSEQ multiplex PCR. The table includes about 700,000 clones, about 92% detected once. The source material was naive CD8+ T cells sorted from blood. The receptor source for this set is a man aged 30 to 45 in good health. The CDR3 runs from the conserved cysteine through the conserved F or W. The order of the fields is D gene, V gene, J gene, clone size, CDR3 DNA, CDR3 protein. D genes are given only for firm matches. Size is omitted from some rows. Given values are once, few, many or a class for expanded clones.

.	TRBV10-1	TRBJ2-1	.	TGCGCCAGCAGTATAGCGGATTACCCCAATGAGCAGTTCTTC	CASSIADYPNEQFF
.	TRBV7-3	TRBJ2-2	.	TGTGCCAGCAGCTTAGCTCCGGGACGGATTAACACCGGGGAGCTGTTTTTT	CASSLAPGRINTGELFF
.	TRBV7-8	TRBJ2-3	.	TGTGCCAGCAGCCGTCGAATCCCACGGGTTACTAGCACAGATACGCAGTATTTT	CASSRRIPRVTSTDTQYF
.	TRBV7-9	TRBJ1-2	few	TGTGCCAGCAGCTTAGGGCCAGTTAATGGCTACACCTTC	CASSLGPVNGYTF
.	TRBV9	TRBJ1-1	.	TGTGCCAGCAGCGGGGGGAGTCGGACTGAAGCTTTCTTT	CASSGGSRTEAFF
TRBD2	TRBV15	TRBJ2-7	.	TGTGCCACGGGCAGCGGGAGGGCCTACGAGCAGTACTTC	CATGSGRAYEQYF
.	TRBV27	TRBJ1-1	once	TGTGCCAGCAGACGGACGTCGAACACTGAAGCTTTCTTT	CASRRTSNTEAFF
.	TRBV2	TRBJ1-1	.	TGTGCCAGCAGTGTATACAGGTTCATGAACACTGAAGCTTTCTTT	CASSVYRFMNTEAFF
TRBD2	TRBV7-6	TRBJ2-3	.	TGTGCCAGCAGCGTAAATCTAGCGGGAGGGATGGCAGATACGCAGTATTTT	CASSVNLAGGMADTQYF
.	TRBV27	TRBJ2-3	once	TGTGCCAGCAGTTTATACCCAGGAGTCAGGACAGATACGCAGTATTTT	CASSLYPGVRTDTQYF
.	TRBV11-2	TRBJ2-7	.	TGTGCCAGCAGCTCGAACTCGGGCCAGCTACCTCGGGAGCAGTACTTC	CASSSNSGQLPREQYF
TRBD2	TRBV11-1	TRBJ2-2	.	TGTGCCAGCAGCTTCATGGGGGGACTAGATGACACCGGGGAGCTGTTTTTT	CASSFMGGLDDTGELFF
TRBD1	TRBV5-1	TRBJ2-7	.	TGCGCCAGCAGCGATTTGGGACAGGGGGGTGGAACGCAGTACTTC	CASSDLGQGGGTQYF
.	TRBV28	TRBJ2-3	.	TGTGCCAGCAGTTTTGGGACATCGAGAGGAGATACGCAGTATTTT	CASSFGTSRGDTQYF